Detailed here is one T cell receptor beta chain. The target antigen is unknown. Preparation of the TCRbeta library used unique molecular identifiers. TCRdb redid the calling of the PCR reads with MiXCR, one entry per CDR3 protein. The table has some 150,000 distinct CDR3 sequences, around 10% seen once. The CDR3 covers 15 residues. These data come from a study of T-cell reconstitution after alpha-beta-depleted transplantation in children. Study-wide results and limits: Hyperexpanded clones declined; after one year, newly produced T cells mostly supplied diversity. Several hundred expanded graft clones reportedly supplied alpha-beta T cells about two months after transplant. From surviving recipient T cells and thymic progenitors came the high day-60 TCRbeta diversity observed in some patients.

This clonotype was sampled from a female patient between 2 and 10 years old who had a stem cell transplant for congenital amegakaryocytic thrombocytopenia, so the T cells may come from the graft donor. The chain uses TRBV5-2 and TRBJ2-7; the D call of TRBD2 is as the table states it, not checked on the DNA. TRBV5-2 corresponds to a pseudogene. The sequencing here drew on PBMCs, mostly from graft donor cells, taken 180 days after TCRalphabeta/CD19-depleted stem cell transplant. For the CDR3, the DNA is TGTGCCATGGGCCTCGGGTTCGGAGACACCTACGAGCAGTACTTC. It codes for CAMGLGFGDTYEQYF.